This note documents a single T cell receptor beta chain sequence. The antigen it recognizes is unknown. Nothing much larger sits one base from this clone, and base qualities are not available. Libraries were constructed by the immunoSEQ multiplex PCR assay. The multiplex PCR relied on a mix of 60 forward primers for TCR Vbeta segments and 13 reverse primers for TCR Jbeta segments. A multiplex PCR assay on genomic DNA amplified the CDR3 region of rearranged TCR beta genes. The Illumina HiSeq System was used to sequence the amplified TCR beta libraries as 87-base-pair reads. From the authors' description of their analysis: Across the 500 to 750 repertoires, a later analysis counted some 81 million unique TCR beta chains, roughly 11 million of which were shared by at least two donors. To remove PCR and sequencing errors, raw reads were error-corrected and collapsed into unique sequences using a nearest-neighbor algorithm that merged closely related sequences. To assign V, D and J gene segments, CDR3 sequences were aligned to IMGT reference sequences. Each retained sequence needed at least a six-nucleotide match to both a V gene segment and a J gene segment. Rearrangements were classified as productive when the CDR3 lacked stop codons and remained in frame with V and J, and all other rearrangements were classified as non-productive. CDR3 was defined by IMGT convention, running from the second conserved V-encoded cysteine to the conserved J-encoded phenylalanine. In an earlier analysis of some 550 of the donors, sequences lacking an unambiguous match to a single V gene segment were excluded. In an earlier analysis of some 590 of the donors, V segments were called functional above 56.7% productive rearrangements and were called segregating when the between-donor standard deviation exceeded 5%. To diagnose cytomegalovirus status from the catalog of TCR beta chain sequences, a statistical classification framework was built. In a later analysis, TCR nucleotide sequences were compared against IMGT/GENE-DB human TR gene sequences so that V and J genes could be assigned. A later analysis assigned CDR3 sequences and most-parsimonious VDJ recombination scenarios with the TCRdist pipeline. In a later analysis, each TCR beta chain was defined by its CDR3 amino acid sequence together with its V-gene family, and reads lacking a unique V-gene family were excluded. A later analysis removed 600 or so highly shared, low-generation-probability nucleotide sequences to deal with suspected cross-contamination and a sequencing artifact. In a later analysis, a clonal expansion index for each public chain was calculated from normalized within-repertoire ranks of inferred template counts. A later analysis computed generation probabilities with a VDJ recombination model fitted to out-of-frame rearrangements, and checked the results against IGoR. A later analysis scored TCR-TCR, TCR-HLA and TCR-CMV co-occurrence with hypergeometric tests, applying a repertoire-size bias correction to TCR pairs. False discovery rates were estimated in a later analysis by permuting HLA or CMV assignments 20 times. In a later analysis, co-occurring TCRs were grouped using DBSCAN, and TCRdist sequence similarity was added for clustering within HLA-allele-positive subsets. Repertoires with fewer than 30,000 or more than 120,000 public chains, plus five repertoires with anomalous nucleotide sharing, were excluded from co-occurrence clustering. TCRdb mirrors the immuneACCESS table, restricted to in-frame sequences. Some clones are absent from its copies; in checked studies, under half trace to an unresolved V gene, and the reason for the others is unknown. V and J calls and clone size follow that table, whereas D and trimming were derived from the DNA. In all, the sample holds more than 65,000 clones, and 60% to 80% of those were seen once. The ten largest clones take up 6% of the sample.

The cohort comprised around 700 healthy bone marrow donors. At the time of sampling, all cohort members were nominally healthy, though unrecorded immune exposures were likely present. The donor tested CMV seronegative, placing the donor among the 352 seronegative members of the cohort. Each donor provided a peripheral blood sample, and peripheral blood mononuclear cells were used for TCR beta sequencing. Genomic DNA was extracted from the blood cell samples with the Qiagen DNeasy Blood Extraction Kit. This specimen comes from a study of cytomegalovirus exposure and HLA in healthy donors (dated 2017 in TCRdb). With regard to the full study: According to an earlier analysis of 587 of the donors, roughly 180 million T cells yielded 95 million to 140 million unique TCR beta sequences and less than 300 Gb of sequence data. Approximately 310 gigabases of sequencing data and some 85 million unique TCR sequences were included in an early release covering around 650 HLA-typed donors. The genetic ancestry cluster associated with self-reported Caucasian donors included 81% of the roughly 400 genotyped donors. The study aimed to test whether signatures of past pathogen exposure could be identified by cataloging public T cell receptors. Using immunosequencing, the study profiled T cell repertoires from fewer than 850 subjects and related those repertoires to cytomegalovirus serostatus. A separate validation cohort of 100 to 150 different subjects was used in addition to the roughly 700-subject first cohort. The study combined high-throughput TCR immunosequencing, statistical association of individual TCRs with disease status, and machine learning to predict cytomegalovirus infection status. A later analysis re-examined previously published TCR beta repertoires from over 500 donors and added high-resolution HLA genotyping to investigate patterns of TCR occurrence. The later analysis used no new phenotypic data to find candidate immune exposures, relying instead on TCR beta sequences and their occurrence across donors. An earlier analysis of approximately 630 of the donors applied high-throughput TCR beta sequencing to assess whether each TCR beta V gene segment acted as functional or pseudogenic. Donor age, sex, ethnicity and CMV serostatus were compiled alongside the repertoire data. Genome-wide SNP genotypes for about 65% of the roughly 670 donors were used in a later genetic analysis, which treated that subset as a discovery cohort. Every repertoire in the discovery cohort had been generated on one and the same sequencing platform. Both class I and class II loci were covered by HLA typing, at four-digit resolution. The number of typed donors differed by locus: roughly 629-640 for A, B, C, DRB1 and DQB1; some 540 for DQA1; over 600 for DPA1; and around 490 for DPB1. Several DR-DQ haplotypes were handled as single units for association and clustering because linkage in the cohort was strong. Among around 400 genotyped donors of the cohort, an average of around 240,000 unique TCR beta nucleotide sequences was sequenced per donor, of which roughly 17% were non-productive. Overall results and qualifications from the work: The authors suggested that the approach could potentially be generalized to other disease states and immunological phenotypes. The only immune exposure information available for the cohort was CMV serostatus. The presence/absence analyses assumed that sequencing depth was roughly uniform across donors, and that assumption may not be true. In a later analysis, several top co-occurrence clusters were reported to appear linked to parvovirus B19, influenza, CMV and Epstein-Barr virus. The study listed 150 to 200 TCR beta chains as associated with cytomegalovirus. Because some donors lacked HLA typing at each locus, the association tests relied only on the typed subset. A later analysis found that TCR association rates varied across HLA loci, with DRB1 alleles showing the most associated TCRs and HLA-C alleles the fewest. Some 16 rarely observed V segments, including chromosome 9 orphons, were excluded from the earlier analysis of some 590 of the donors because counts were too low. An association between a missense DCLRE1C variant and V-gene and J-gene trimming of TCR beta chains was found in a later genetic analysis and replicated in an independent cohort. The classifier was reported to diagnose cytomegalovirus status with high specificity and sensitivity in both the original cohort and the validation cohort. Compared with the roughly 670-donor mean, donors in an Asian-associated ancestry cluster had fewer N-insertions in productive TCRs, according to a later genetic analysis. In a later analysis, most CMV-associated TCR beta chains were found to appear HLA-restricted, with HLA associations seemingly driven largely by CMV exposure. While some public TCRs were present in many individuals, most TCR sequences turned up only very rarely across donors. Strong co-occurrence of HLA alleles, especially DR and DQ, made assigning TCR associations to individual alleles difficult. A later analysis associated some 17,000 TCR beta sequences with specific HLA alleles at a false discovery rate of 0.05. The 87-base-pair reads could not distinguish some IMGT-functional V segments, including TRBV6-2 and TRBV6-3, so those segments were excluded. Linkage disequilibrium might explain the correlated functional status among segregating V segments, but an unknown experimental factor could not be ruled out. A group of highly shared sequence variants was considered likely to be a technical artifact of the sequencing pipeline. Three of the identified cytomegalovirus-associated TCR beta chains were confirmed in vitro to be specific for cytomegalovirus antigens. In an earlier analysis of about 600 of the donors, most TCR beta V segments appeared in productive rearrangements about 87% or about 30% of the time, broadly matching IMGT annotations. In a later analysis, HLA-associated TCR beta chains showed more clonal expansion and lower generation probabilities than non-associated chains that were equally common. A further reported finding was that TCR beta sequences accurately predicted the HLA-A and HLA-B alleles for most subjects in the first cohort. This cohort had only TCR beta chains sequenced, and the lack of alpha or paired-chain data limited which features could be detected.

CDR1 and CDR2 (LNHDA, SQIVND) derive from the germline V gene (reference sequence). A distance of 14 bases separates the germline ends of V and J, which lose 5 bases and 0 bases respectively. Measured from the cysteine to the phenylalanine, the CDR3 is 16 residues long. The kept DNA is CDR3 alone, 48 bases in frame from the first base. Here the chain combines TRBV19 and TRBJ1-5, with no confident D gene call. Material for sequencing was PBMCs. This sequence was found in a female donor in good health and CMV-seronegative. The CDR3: CASSRESTYSNQPQHF. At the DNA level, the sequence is TGTGCCAGTAGTCGGGAGTCCACCTATAGCAATCAGCCCCAGCATTTT.